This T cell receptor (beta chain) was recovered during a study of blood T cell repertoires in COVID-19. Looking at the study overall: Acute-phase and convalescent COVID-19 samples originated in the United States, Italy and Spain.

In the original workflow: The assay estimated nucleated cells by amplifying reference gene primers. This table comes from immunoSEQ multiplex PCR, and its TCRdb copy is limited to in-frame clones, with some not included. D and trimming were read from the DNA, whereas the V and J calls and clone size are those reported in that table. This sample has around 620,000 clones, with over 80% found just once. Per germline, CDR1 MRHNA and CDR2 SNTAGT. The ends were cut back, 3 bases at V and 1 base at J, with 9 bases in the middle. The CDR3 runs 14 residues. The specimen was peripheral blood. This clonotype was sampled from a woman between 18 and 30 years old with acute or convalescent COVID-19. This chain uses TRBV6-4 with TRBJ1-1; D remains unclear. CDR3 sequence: CASSESSGNTEAFF. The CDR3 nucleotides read TGTGCCAGCAGTGAATCGTCGGGGAACACTGAAGCTTTCTTT.